These 17 T cell receptor beta chains were sequenced from one sample in a study of T cell repertoires in cytomegalovirus infection (dated 2019 in TCRdb). TCRdb lists the instrument as Illumina HiSeq 1500. TCRdb ran its own pipeline on the public reads, namely fastp trimming at Q25 and MiXCR clone calling, and kept in-frame beta chains. Rows matching on CDR3 protein sequence are summarized as one entry with the most common DNA and genes. This sample has about 600,000 distinct CDR3 sequences in its table, and more than 20% of those were observed once. Approximately 8.2% of the sample is in the top ten clones. Sequencing used CD8+ T cells from PBMCs. The receptors were sampled from a human donor in good health (CMV status not recorded). Some clones in this sample may be carry-over from other donors' samples.

This clonotype was counted between two and nine times. The chain employs TRBV28 and TRBJ1-2; D remains unclear. Germline V gene sequence: CDR1 MDHEN, CDR2 SYDVKM. The CDR3 runs to 15 residues. Trimming shortened V by 2 bases and J by 5 bases, and 15 bases separated the two germline ends. The CDR3 nucleotides are TGTGCCAGCAGTTTAACAGAGGACCTATTGTATGGCTACACCTTC. Residues: CASSLTEDLLYGYTF.

This clonotype has just a few counts. The chain carries TRBV25-1 and TRBJ2-1; TRBD1 agrees at 8 bases. In germline, CDR1 is MGHDK, CDR2 SYGVNS. Losses at the gene ends were 6 bases for V and 10 bases for J; bases not matched to a gene: 5. CDR3 length equals 12 residues. CDR3 residues: CASRTGGREQFF. The CDR3 DNA is TGTGCCAGCAGAACAGGGGGAAGGGAGCAGTTCTTC.

This clonotype was recorded many times. The chain joins TRBV7-2 to TRBJ1-2; 9 bases fit TRBD1. The germline V gene has CDR1 SGHTA and CDR2 FQGNSA. The CDR3 contains 13 residues. J was trimmed by 2 bases and V by 7 bases; bases with no gene match: 2. CDR3 DNA sequence: TGTGCCAGCAACAGGGGGCAGAACTATGGCTACACCTTC. Protein sequence: CASNRGQNYGYTF.

This sequence joins TRBV5-4 and TRBJ2-3; D is uncertain. There are 17 residues in the CDR3. V was cut by 1 base and J by 4 bases, with 19 bases left in between. Germline lookup yields CDR1 SGHNT and CDR2 YYREEE (reference sequence). CDR3 DNA: TGTGCCAGCAGCTTGCGTCCGGACGCCTACATCTCAGATACGCAGTATTTT. Its translation is CASSLRPDAYISDTQYF.

J is TRBJ2-1 and V is TRBV20-1; 7 bases map to TRBD2. This CDR3 comprises 13 residues. Germline V gene lookup returns CDR1 DFQATT and CDR2 SNEGSKA (reference sequence). V lost 7 bases, J lost 0 bases, and 3 bases stayed unmatched. This CDR3 is CSGEGFSYNEQFF. Written as DNA, the CDR3 is TGCAGTGGGGAGGGGTTCTCCTACAATGAGCAGTTCTTC.

This clonotype was observed at least ten times. The V gene is TRBV6-2 or TRBV6-3, the J gene TRBJ2-3; D gene uncertain. The V gene's germline CDR1 is MNHEY and CDR2 SVGEGT. The CDR3 has 14 amino acids. The germline V and J ends were trimmed by 6 bases and 6 bases, with 16 bases remaining between them. Written as DNA, the CDR3 is TGTGCCAGCAGCTACCCAGAACTCAGGGATACGCAGTATTTT. Its protein product is CASSYPELRDTQYF.

CDR3 sequence: CSARDGRGGDEKLFF. As DNA, the CDR3 is TGCAGTGCTAGAGATGGGAGGGGAGGGGATGAAAAACTGTTTTTT. The rearrangement uses TRBV20-1 and TRBJ1-4, with D perhaps matching TRBD1 (5 bases). This CDR3 region has 15 residues. Trimming removed 0 bases from V and 6 bases from J, with 14 bases in between. In germline, CDR1 is DFQATT, CDR2 SNEGSKA (reference sequence).

The chain links TRBV28 to TRBJ2-1; 12 bases are shared with TRBD2. V shed 5 bases, J shed 7 bases, and the junction held 9 bases outside the gene matches. The CDR3 totals 16 residues. The germline V gene has CDR1 MDHEN and CDR2 SYDVKM. In DNA, the CDR3 is TGTGCCAGCAGTCTGCGACTAGCGGGGGCGAAAAATGAGCAGTTCTTC. Translating gives CASSLRLAGAKNEQFF.

The chain joins TRBV20-1 to TRBJ1-2; D ambiguous. CDR3 length equals 10 residues. Trimming shortened V by 6 bases and J by 4 bases, and 6 bases separated the two germline ends. Per germline, CDR1 DFQATT and CDR2 SNEGSKA (reference sequence). CDR3 nucleotide sequence: TGCAGTGCACCTTCCTATGGCTACACCTTC. It translates to CSAPSYGYTF.

Notes on this clonotype: This may stem from a read error, because a much larger clone lies one nucleotide away. This chain joins TRBV7-2 and TRBJ2-5; D ambiguous. This CDR3 has 13 residues. V dropped 2 bases and J dropped 4 bases, with 8 bases sitting between them. Germline V lookup: CDR1 SGHTA, CDR2 FQGNSA. DNA for the CDR3: TGTGCCAGCAGCTTAATGTCGGTAGAGACCCAGTACTTC. It translates to CASSLMSVETQYF.

Only a few counts were recorded for this clonotype. V and J are TRBV29-1 and TRBJ2-2; 14 bases match TRBD2. This CDR3 is built from 18 residues. Germline V gene lookup returns CDR1 SQVTM and CDR2 ANQGSEA. The V gene end was trimmed by 5 bases and the J gene end by 2 bases; junction bases not matched to a gene: 10. This CDR3 reads CSVTFSGTSGGNTGELFF. Here the CDR3 DNA reads TGCAGCGTTACCTTCTCGGGGACTAGCGGGGGTAACACCGGGGAGCTGTTTTTT.

This clonotype was seen ten or more times. This chain joins TRBV12-5 and TRBJ2-3; D call uncertain. Germline V CDR1 and CDR2: LGHNT, FRNRAP. The V end was cut by 1 base, the J end by 14 bases, with 10 bases between. This CDR3 has 11 amino acids. CDR3 sequence: CASGLGPQAYF. The CDR3 nucleotides are TGTGCTAGTGGTTTGGGCCCCCAAGCGTATTTT.

This chain links TRBV5-6 with TRBJ2-7; 9 positions match TRBD1. Germline CDR1 SGHDT, CDR2 YYEEEE. J gave up 9 bases and V 9 bases, and 7 bases lay outside the gene matches. The CDR3 spans 11 residues. The CDR3 reads CANTGGVGQYF. In DNA form, the CDR3 reads TGTGCCAACACAGGGGGCGTAGGGCAGTACTTC.

This clonotype was seen a few times. At one end the junction does not follow the germline gene, possibly because of a read error. This chain links TRBV6-8 with TRBJ1-3, with D perhaps matching TRBD1 (5 bases). Germline CDR1 is MNHGY and CDR2 is SAAAGT. This CDR3 contains 14 residues. The DNA for the CDR3 is TGTGCCAGCAGTGCCGGGACCTCTGGAAACACCATGTATTTT. Translated: CASSAGTSGNTMYF.

This clonotype was picked up one time. The chain links TRBV10-2 to TRBJ2-7; D gene unclear. With 4 bases removed from V and 4 bases from J, the gap between germline ends came to 8 bases. The length of the CDR3 is 12 residues. Germline CDR1 WSHSY, CDR2 SAAADI. CDR3: CASSVKGYEQYF. The CDR3 bases are TGCGCCAGCAGTGTGAAGGGATACGAGCAGTACTTC.

The table lists this clonotype with many counts. The genes are TRBV7-2 and TRBJ2-1; unclear D gene. CDR1 is SGHTA, CDR2 FQGNSA, per germline. With 5 bases removed from V and 7 bases from J, the gap between germline ends came to 18 bases. The CDR3 runs to 15 residues. The CDR3, as DNA: TGTGCCAGCAGCAGATCAAGGGCAGAGTGGAATGAGCAGTTCTTC. It is translated as CASSRSRAEWNEQFF.

J is TRBJ1-6 and V is TRBV2; 10 nucleotides match TRBD1. V dropped 7 bases and J dropped 10; count of bases not matched to a gene: 7. The CDR3 consists of 14 residues. Germline values: CDR1 SNHLY, CDR2 FYNNEI. Here the CDR3 reads CASTDGQGVSPLHF. The DNA of the CDR3 is TGTGCCAGCACTGATGGACAGGGGGTGTCACCCCTCCACTTT.